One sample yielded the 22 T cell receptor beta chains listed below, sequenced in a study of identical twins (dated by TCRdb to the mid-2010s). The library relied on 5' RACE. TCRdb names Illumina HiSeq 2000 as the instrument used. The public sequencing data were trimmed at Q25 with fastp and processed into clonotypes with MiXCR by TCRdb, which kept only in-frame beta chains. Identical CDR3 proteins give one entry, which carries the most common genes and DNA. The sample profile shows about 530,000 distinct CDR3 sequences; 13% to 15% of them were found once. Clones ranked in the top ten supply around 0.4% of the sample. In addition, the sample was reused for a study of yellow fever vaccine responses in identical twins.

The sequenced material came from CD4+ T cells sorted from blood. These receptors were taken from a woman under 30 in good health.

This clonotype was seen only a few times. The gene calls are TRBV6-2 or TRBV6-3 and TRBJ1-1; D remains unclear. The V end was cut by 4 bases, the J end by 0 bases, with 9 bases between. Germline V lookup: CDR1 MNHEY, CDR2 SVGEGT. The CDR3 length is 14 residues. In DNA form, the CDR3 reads TGTGCCAGCAGTTCTGAACCGTTGAACACTGAAGCTTTCTTT. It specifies CASSSEPLNTEAFF.

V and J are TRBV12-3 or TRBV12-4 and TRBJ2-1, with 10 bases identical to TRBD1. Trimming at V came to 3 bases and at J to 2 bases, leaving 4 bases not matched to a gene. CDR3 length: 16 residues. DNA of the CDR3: TGTGCCAGCAGTTTCCGCGGGACAGGGGCCTACAATGAGCAGTTCTTC. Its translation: CASSFRGTGAYNEQFF.

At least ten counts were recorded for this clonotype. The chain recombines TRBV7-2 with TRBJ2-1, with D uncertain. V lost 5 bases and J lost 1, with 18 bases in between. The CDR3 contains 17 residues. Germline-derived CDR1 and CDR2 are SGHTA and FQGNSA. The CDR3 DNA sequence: TGTGCCAGCAGCCTGCAGCCGCTCTTGGGTTCCTACAATGAGCAGTTCTTC. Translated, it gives CASSLQPLLGSYNEQFF.

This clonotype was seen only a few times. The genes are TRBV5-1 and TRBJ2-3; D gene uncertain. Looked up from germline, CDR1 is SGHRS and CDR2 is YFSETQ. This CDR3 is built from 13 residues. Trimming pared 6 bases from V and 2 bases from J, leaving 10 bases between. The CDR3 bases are TGCGCCAGCAAGAAAGACCACACAGATACGCAGTATTTT. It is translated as CASKKDHTDTQYF.

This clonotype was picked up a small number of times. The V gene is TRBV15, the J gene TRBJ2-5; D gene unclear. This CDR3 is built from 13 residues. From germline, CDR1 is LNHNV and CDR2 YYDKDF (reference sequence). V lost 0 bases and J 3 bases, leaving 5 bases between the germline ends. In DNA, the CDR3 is TGTGCCACCAGCAGAGATGTAGAAGAGACCCAGTACTTC. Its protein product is CATSRDVEETQYF. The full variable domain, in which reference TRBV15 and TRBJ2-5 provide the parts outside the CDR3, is DAMVIQNPRYQVTQFGKPVTLSCSQTLNHNVMYWYQQKSSQAPKLLFHYYDKDFNNEADTPDNFQSRRPNTSFCFLDIRSPGLGDTAMYLCATSRDVEETQYFGPGTRLLVL.

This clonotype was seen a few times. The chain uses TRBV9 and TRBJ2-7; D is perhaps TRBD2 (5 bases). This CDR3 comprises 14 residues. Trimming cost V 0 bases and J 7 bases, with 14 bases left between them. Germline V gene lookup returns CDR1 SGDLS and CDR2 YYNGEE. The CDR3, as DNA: TGTGCCAGCAGCGTAGCGAGCGGTTTGGGGGAGCAGTACTTC. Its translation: CASSVASGLGEQYF. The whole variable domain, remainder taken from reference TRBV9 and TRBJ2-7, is DSGVTQTPKHLITATGQRVTLRCSPRSGDLSVYWYQQSLDQGLQFLIQYYNGEERAKGNILERFSAQQFPDLHSELNLSSLELGDSALYFCASSVASGLGEQYFGPGTRLTVT.

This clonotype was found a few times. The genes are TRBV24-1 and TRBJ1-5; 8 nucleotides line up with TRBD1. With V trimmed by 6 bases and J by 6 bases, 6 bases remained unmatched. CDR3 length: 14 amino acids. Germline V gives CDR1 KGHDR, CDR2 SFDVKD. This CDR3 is CATSKGQGGQPQHF. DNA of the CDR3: TGTGCCACCAGTAAAGGACAGGGCGGTCAGCCCCAGCATTTT.

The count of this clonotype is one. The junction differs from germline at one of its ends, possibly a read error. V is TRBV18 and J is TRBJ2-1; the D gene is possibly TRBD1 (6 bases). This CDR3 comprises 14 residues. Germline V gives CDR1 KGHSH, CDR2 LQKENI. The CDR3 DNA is TGTGCCAGCGCACCTAGGGGGTCCAACAATGAGCAGTTCTTC. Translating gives CASAPRGSNNEQFF. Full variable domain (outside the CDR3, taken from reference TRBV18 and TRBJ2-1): NAGVMQNPRHLVRRRGQEARLRCSPMKGHSHVYWYRQLPEEGLKFMVYLQKENIIDESGMPKERFSAEFPKEGPSILRIQQVVRGDSAAYFCASAPRGSNNEQFFGPGTRLTVL.

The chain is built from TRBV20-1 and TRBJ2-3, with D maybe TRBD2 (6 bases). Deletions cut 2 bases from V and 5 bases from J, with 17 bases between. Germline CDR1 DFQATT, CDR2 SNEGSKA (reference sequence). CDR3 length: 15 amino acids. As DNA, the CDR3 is TGCAGTGCTAGATCCGACGGGAGAGGGGTAGATACGCAGTATTTT. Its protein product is CSARSDGRGVDTQYF.

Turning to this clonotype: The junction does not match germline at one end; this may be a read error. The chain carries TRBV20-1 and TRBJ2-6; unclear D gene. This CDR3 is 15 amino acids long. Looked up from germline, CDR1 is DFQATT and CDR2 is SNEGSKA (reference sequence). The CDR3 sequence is CGASTASSGANVLTF. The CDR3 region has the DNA TGCGGTGCTAGTACGGCGAGCTCTGGGGCCAACGTCCTGACTTTC.

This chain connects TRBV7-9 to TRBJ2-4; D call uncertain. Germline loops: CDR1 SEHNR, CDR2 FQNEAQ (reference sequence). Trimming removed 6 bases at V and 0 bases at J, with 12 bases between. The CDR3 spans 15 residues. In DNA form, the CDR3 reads TGTGCCAGCAGTTCCGAAAATCTAGCCAAAAACATTCAGTACTTC. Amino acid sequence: CASSSENLAKNIQYF.

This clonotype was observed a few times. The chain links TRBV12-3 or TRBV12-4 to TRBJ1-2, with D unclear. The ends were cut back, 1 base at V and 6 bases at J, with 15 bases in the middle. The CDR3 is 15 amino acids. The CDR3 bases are TGTGCCAGCAGTTTAGGCGGAACTTATAGCAATGGCTACACCTTC. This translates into CASSLGGTYSNGYTF.

CDR3 DNA: TGTGCCATCAGTGACGGGGGCTTGAACACTGAAGCTTTCTTT. Residues: CAISDGGLNTEAFF. The rearrangement joins TRBV10-3 to TRBJ1-1; the D gene is possibly TRBD1 (6 bases). V was trimmed by 3 bases and J by 0 bases, leaving 8 bases between them. Germline V CDR1 and CDR2: ENHRY, SYGVKD. CDR3 length equals 14 residues.

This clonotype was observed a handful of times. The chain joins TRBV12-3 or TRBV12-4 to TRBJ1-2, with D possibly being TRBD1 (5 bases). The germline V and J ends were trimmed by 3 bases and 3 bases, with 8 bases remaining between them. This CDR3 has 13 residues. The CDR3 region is CASSLQGYYGYTF. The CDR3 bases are TGTGCCAGCAGTTTGCAGGGCTACTATGGCTACACCTTC.

The CDR3 coding sequence is TGTGCCAGCAGCTTAGGGGCTAGCGGGGGCTATGAGCAGTTCTTC. Its translation: CASSLGASGGYEQFF. This chain links TRBV7-8 with TRBJ2-1; 10 bases fit TRBD2. This CDR3 contains 15 residues. The ends lost 1 base at V and 8 bases at J; junction bases unmatched: 5. Germline CDR1 SGHVS, CDR2 FQNEAQ.

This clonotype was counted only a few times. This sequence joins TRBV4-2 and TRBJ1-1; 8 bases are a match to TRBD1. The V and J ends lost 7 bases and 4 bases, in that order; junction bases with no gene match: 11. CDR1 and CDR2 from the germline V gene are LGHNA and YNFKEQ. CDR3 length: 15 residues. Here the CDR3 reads CASTLFGQGGTEAFF. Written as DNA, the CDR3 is TGTGCCAGCACCCTTTTCGGACAGGGAGGCACTGAAGCTTTCTTT.

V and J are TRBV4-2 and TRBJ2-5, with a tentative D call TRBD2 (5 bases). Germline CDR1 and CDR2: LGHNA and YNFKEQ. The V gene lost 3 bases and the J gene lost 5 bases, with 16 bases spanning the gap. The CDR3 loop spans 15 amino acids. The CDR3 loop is CASSHLLTGEETQYF. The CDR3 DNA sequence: TGTGCCAGCAGCCACCTGCTTACCGGGGAGGAGACCCAGTACTTC.

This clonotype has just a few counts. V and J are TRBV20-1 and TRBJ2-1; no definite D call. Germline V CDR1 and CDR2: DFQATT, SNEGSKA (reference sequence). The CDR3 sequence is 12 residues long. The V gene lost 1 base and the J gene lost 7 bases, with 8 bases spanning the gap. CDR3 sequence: CSARVASNEQFF. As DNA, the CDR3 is TGCAGTGCTAGAGTTGCGTCGAATGAGCAGTTCTTC.

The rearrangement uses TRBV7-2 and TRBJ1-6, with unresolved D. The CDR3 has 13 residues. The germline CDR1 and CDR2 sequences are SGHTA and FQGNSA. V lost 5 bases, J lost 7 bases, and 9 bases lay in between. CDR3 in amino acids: CASSIYSNSPLHF. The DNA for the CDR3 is TGTGCCAGCAGCATCTACAGCAATTCACCCCTCCACTTT.

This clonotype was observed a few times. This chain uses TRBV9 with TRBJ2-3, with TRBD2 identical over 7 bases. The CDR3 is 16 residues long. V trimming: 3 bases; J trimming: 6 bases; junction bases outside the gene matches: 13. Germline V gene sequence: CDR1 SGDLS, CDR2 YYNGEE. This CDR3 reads CASSARDYPPRDTQYF. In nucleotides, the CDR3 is TGTGCCAGCAGCGCCCGGGACTACCCACCCCGGGATACGCAGTATTTT.

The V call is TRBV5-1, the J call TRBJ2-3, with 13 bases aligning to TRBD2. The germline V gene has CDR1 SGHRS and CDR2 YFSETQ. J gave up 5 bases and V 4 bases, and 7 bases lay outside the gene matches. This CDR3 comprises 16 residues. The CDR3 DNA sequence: TGCGCCAGCAGCCTCACTAGCGGGAGGGCCGGAGATACGCAGTATTTT. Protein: CASSLTSGRAGDTQYF.

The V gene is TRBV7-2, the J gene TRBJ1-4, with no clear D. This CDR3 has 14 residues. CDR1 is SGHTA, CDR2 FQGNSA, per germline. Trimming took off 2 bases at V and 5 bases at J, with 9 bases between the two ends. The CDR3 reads CASSLQFSNEKLFF. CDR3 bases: TGTGCCAGCAGCTTACAGTTCTCAAATGAAAAACTGTTTTTT.